These 22 T cell receptor beta chains share one sample of origin, sequenced in a study of shared clonotypes between healthy human individuals. Using immunoSEQ multiplex PCR, the repertoire was profiled, and TCRdb retains in-frame clones only, with some absent. The sample yields over a million clones, less than 99% seen once. The sample comprised naive CD4+ T cells sorted from blood. Indicated subset: CD45RA+ positively selected. Every receptor here comes from a man aged 30-40 years in good health.

The chain recombines TRBV15 with TRBJ2-7; TRBD2 matches at 10 bases. This CDR3 region has 16 residues. Trimming removed 1 base from V and 5 bases from J; junction bases left unmatched: 8. The germline gives CDR1 LNHNV, CDR2 YYDKDF (reference sequence). The CDR3 loop is CATSRAPAGGLNEQYF. The CDR3 DNA reads as TGTGCCACCAGCAGAGCTCCAGCGGGAGGGCTCAACGAGCAGTACTTC.

As for this clone: Within the sample, other DNA sequences also encode this same CDR3. This chain uses TRBV19 with TRBJ2-7; D uncertain. Germline CDR1 LNHDA, CDR2 SQIVND (reference sequence). V was cut by 3 bases and J by 3 bases, with 6 bases left in between. The CDR3 contains 12 residues. As DNA, the CDR3 is TGTGCCAGTAGTATTGGCCGCTACGAGCAGTACTTC. It translates to CASSIGRYEQYF.

This sequence joins TRBV19 and TRBJ1-5; tentatively, D is TRBD1 (6 bases). Germline CDR1 reads LNHDA; CDR2 reads SQIVND (reference sequence). This CDR3 is 16 amino acids long. Trimming took 6 bases from V and 3 from J, leaving 18 bases between them. CDR3 region: CASRATTGSVNQPQHF. CDR3 nucleotides: TGTGCCAGTAGGGCCACTACAGGGTCCGTCAATCAGCCCCAGCATTTT.

This chain links TRBV28 with TRBJ2-5; possibly TRBD2 for D (6 bases). Deletions cut 2 bases from V and 1 base from J, with 8 bases between. Germline CDR1 reads MDHEN; CDR2 reads SYDVKM. The CDR3 has 14 amino acids. The CDR3 sequence: CASSLAGLQETQYF. CDR3 in DNA: TGTGCCAGCAGTTTAGCGGGACTCCAAGAGACCCAGTACTTC.

The rearrangement joins TRBV14 to TRBJ2-1; D may be TRBD2 (6 bases). The V gene's germline CDR1 is SGHDN and CDR2 FVKESK. The CDR3 covers 16 residues. Between the trimmed V and J ends, which lost 4 bases and 0 bases, there was a span of 13 bases. Here the CDR3 reads CASSLVGGSSYNEQFF. Written as DNA, the CDR3 is TGTGCCAGCAGCCTAGTGGGGGGAAGCTCCTACAATGAGCAGTTCTTC. The full variable domain, in which reference TRBV14 and TRBJ2-1 provide the parts outside the CDR3, is EAGVTQFPSHSVIEKGQTVTLRCDPISGHDNLYWYRRVMGKEIKFLLHFVKESKQDESGMPNNRFLAERTGGTYSTLKVQPAELEDSGVYFCASSLVGGSSYNEQFFGPGTRLTVL.

The CDR3 DNA reads as TGTGCCAGCAGGGAAAGGGGGATAGCGGGAGTGGGGTACGACGTGACCCAGTACTTC. Its protein product is CASRERGIAGVGYDVTQYF. V gene TRBV6-1 combines with J gene TRBJ2-5, with TRBD2 matching 9 bases. V lost 6 bases, J lost 7 bases, and 24 bases stayed unmatched. Per germline, CDR1 MNHNS and CDR2 SASEGT. This CDR3 contains 19 residues.

The V and J genes are TRBV19 and TRBJ2-1; 9 nucleotides align to TRBD1. Losses at the gene ends were 6 bases for V and 1 base for J; bases not matched to a gene: 10. Germline-derived CDR1 and CDR2 are LNHDA and SQIVND (reference sequence). The CDR3 runs 17 residues. This CDR3 reads CASRVPGQGRSYNEQFF. Written as DNA, the CDR3 is TGTGCCAGTAGAGTCCCGGGACAGGGCCGGTCCTACAATGAGCAGTTCTTC. The full variable domain, with the rest looked up from reference TRBV19 and TRBJ2-1, is DGGITQSPKYLFRKEGQNVTLSCEQNLNHDAMYWYRQDPGQGLRLIYYSQIVNDFQKGDIAEGYSVSREKKESFPLTVTSAQKNPTAFYLCASRVPGQGRSYNEQFFGPGTRLTVL.

The chain has TRBV25-1 and TRBJ2-2, with a tentative D call TRBD1 (5 bases). The V gene lost 8 bases and the J gene lost 6 bases, with 13 bases spanning the gap. The CDR3 is 13 residues long. CDR1 and CDR2 (germline): MGHDK, SYGVNS. The CDR3 bases are TGTGCCAGCGGGGCTATAGGGCCCGGGGAGCTGTTTTTT. Translated: CASGAIGPGELFF.

The rearrangement links TRBV28 to TRBJ1-5; 7 positions agree with TRBD1. The CDR3 is 14 residues long. The trim removed 7 bases at V and 5 bases at J, leaving 8 bases unmatched. Per germline, CDR1 MDHEN and CDR2 SYDVKM. The CDR3 loop reads CASIPGTEHQPQHF. CDR3 nucleotides: TGTGCCAGCATCCCCGGGACAGAACATCAGCCCCAGCATTTT.

The chain links TRBV19 to TRBJ2-7, with 9 positions matching TRBD2. The CDR3 has 15 residues. Per germline, CDR1 LNHDA and CDR2 SQIVND (reference sequence). V shed 3 bases and J 6 bases; nucleotides not matched to a gene: 9. Written as DNA, the CDR3 is TGTGCCAGTAGTATTTCTCTAGCGGGAATTACCGAGCAGTACTTC. Translation gives CASSISLAGITEQYF.

This clone was detected once. V and J are TRBV2 and TRBJ2-7; TRBD2 matches at 8 bases. Germline V gene lookup returns CDR1 SNHLY and CDR2 FYNNEI. There are 13 residues in the CDR3. The V and J ends lost 5 bases and 6 bases, in that order; junction bases with no gene match: 6. CDR3 bases: TGTGCCAGCAGTAAGGGACTAGGCGGCGAGCAGTACTTC. Protein: CASSKGLGGEQYF.

This chain links TRBV19 with TRBJ2-2, with a tentative D call TRBD1 (6 bases). CDR1 is LNHDA and CDR2 is SQIVND in the germline V gene (reference sequence). V was pared by 7 bases and J by 0 bases, with 9 bases between. This CDR3 is 14 amino acids long. CDR3 in DNA: TGTGCCAGTATGGGACACCCGAACACCGGGGAGCTGTTTTTT. Its translation is CASMGHPNTGELFF.

This chain connects TRBV6-5 to TRBJ2-3, with 9 bases aligning to TRBD2. Germline CDR1 is MNHEY and CDR2 is SVGAGI. The CDR3 is made up of 15 amino acids. After removal of 2 bases from V and 4 bases from J, the junction contained 4 bases not matched to a gene. This CDR3 reads CASSYVAGVSDTQYF. The CDR3 DNA reads as TGTGCCAGCAGTTACGTAGCGGGAGTTTCAGATACGCAGTATTTT.

The gene calls are TRBV9 and TRBJ2-1; D not resolved. V was trimmed by 0 bases and J by 2 bases, leaving 18 bases between them. Looked up from germline, CDR1 is SGDLS and CDR2 is YYNGEE. The CDR3 totals 18 residues. The CDR3 region is CASSVGRTSKSPYNEQFF. CDR3 sequence (DNA): TGTGCCAGCAGCGTAGGAAGGACCTCCAAGAGCCCCTACAATGAGCAGTTCTTC.

The V and J genes are TRBV7-2 and TRBJ2-2; D unclear. Looked up from germline, CDR1 is SGHTA and CDR2 is FQGNSA. The V and J ends lost 0 bases and 0 bases respectively, with 8 bases between them. CDR3 length: 16 amino acids. The CDR3 sequence: CASSLAGPTNTGELFF. In nucleotides, the CDR3 is TGTGCCAGCAGCTTAGCAGGACCTACGAACACCGGGGAGCTGTTTTTT.

This sequence joins TRBV27 and TRBJ2-1; TRBD1 agrees at 9 bases. The germline gives CDR1 MNHEY, CDR2 SMNVEV (reference sequence). The length of the CDR3 is 15 residues. V trimming: 3 bases; J trimming: 7 bases; junction bases outside the gene matches: 7. For the CDR3, the DNA is TGTGCCAGCAGTTTGCTAGGACAGGGGCGAAATGAGCAGTTCTTC. Protein sequence: CASSLLGQGRNEQFF.

This clone appeared a single time. This sequence joins TRBV5-4 and TRBJ2-2; 8 nucleotides line up with TRBD2. Germline-derived CDR1 and CDR2 are SGHNT and YYREEE (reference sequence). CDR3 length: 16 residues. J lost 6 bases, V lost 7 bases, and 14 bases had no gene match. This chain's CDR3 is CASGMGLGSAPGELFF. CDR3 sequence (DNA): TGTGCCAGCGGCATGGGACTAGGCTCTGCCCCCGGGGAGCTGTTTTTT. Drawing the rest from reference TRBV5-4 and TRBJ2-2, the complete variable domain is ETGVTQSPTHLIKTRGQQVTLRCSSQSGHNTVSWYQQALGQGPQFIFQYYREEENGRGNFPPRFSGLQFPNYSSELNVNALELDDSALYLCASGMGLGSAPGELFFGEGSRLTVL.

The rearrangement links TRBV5-4 to TRBJ1-4, with D possibly being TRBD1 (6 bases). Germline loops: CDR1 SGHNT, CDR2 YYREEE (reference sequence). The V end was cut by 3 bases, the J end by 1 base, with 10 bases between. The CDR3 contains 15 residues. In DNA, the CDR3 is TGTGCCAGCAGCTCGAAGGACAGAACTAATGAAAAACTGTTTTTT. Translation gives CASSSKDRTNEKLFF.

The chain recombines TRBV9 with TRBJ1-2; D is unclear. V was shortened by 4 bases and J by 6 bases, with 10 bases between the two germline ends. The CDR3 has 12 residues. The germline V gene encodes CDR1 SGDLS and CDR2 YYNGEE. The CDR3 DNA follows: TGTGCCAGCAGCTTACCAAGCGATGGCTACACCTTC. Translated, it gives CASSLPSDGYTF.

About this clone: This sample includes further DNA sequences coding for the same CDR3. The chain joins TRBV20-1 to TRBJ2-7, with TRBD1 matching over 8 bases. This CDR3 is 11 amino acids long. Unmatched junction bases numbered 3, after V lost 6 bases and J lost 5 bases. CDR1 DFQATT and CDR2 SNEGSKA come from the germline V gene (reference sequence). In DNA, the CDR3 is TGCAGTGCCTCAGGGGGCAACGAGCAGTACTTC. It encodes CSASGGNEQYF.

This clone was seen just once. This chain uses TRBV4-1 with TRBJ2-6; 7 bases align to TRBD1. CDR1 is MGHRA, CDR2 YSYEKL, per germline. With V trimmed by 1 base and J by 0 bases, 18 bases remained unmatched. The CDR3 extends over 22 amino acids. The CDR3 region is CASSQALKRQGFIRSGANVLTF. The CDR3 DNA reads as TGCGCCAGCAGCCAAGCCCTCAAAAGACAGGGTTTCATACGCTCTGGGGCCAACGTCCTGACTTTC.

The V gene is TRBV6-1, the J gene TRBJ2-2; 9 bases map to TRBD1. Unmatched junction bases numbered 0, after V lost 6 bases and J lost 1 base. This CDR3 is 14 amino acids long. Germline loops: CDR1 MNHNS, CDR2 SASEGT. The CDR3 sequence: CASRGQGNTGELFF. The CDR3 coding sequence is TGTGCCAGCAGGGGACAGGGGAACACCGGGGAGCTGTTTTTT.